The 16 T cell receptor beta chains presented below share a single source sample, sequenced in a study of human T cells and chemical hapten exposure. TCRdb ran MiXCR on the RACE reads and lists one entry per CDR3 protein. The sample has under 400,000 distinct CDR3 sequences, approximately 5.1% seen once. The time point here: pre-sensitization, week 0. Treatment reported: therapeutic diphenylcyclopropenone sensitization with weekly scalp DPC. The sample consisted of whole blood, taken in connection with sensitization to the hapten diphenylcyclopropenone (DPC). These receptors were collected from a woman in her fifties or sixties with alopecia areata. Some clones in this sample may be carry-over from other donors' samples.

This clonotype appeared many times. V gene TRBV12-3 or TRBV12-4 combines with J gene TRBJ2-7; D may be TRBD2 (6 bases). V lost 6 bases and J 4 bases, leaving 16 bases between the germline ends. This CDR3 spans 14 amino acids. CDR3 bases: TGTGCCAGCAGCCCCCACGGGGGAGTTTACGAGCAGTACTTC. It encodes CASSPHGGVYEQYF.

This clonotype was counted only a few times. The gene calls are TRBV6-5 and TRBJ1-2; 10 bases fit TRBD1. CDR1 and CDR2 from the germline V gene are MNHEY and SVGAGI. Losses at the gene ends were 5 bases for V and 4 bases for J; bases not matched to a gene: 4. The CDR3 is 14 amino acids. The CDR3 spells CASSKTGGSYGYTF. Here the CDR3 DNA reads TGTGCCAGCAGTAAGACAGGGGGCTCCTATGGCTACACCTTC.

This clonotype showed up many times. The genes are TRBV29-1 and TRBJ2-3; 7 bases line up with TRBD1. This CDR3 is 13 amino acids long. Germline V gene sequence: CDR1 SQVTM, CDR2 ANQGSEA. After removal of 5 bases from V and 6 bases from J, the junction contained 8 bases not matched to a gene. In DNA, the CDR3 is TGCAGCGTTACGACAGGGCGGAGGGATACGCAGTATTTT. It encodes CSVTTGRRDTQYF.

This clonotype was counted at least ten times. This chain uses TRBV5-1 with TRBJ1-1; D is unclear. The V end was cut by 4 bases, the J end by 8 bases, with 15 bases between. CDR1 is SGHRS, CDR2 YFSETQ, per germline. The CDR3 has 13 residues. The CDR3 coding sequence is TGCGCCAGCAGCCCCTCAATTGAAGTCGAAGCTTTCTTT. This encodes CASSPSIEVEAFF.

This clonotype was counted ten times or more. The J gene is TRBJ2-3, the V gene TRBV6-5, with TRBD2 matching over 9 bases. The length of the CDR3 is 15 residues. Per germline, CDR1 MNHEY and CDR2 SVGAGI. Trimming cost V 5 bases and J 0 bases; bases outside gene matches: 3. CDR3 DNA sequence: TGTGCCAGCAGTATAGCGGGAGCAAGCACAGATACGCAGTATTTT. It codes for CASSIAGASTDTQYF.

V usage is TRBV4-2 and J usage is TRBJ1-4, with a possible D match to TRBD1 (6 bases). The CDR3 totals 16 residues. CDR1 and CDR2 from the germline V gene are LGHNA and YNFKEQ. The V and J ends lost 0 bases and 0 bases respectively, with 8 bases between them. The CDR3 loop reads CASSQEQGATNEKLFF. In nucleotides, the CDR3 is TGTGCCAGCAGCCAAGAACAGGGAGCAACTAATGAAAAACTGTTTTTT.

This clonotype has a count of ten or more. This rearrangement joins TRBV6-5 to TRBJ2-1; a possible D gene is TRBD2 (6 bases). The CDR3 has 13 residues. V was cut by 5 bases and J by 8 bases, with 13 bases left in between. CDR1 and CDR2 from the germline V gene are MNHEY and SVGAGI. CDR3 sequence (DNA): TGTGCCAGCAGTCCCATGGGGGGTGATGAGCAGTTCTTC. Translating gives CASSPMGGDEQFF.

This clonotype has ten or more counts. The chain carries TRBV4-2 and TRBJ2-3; 12 positions agree with TRBD2. From germline, CDR1 is LGHNA and CDR2 YNFKEQ. This CDR3 region has 17 residues. V lost 3 bases, J lost 1 base, and 5 bases stayed unmatched. The CDR3 loop is CASSQGGLAGRTDTQYF. CDR3 bases: TGTGCCAGCAGCCAGGGGGGACTAGCGGGTCGCACAGATACGCAGTATTTT.

This clonotype was counted ten times or more. This chain uses TRBV9 with TRBJ2-3, with 10 positions matching TRBD2. Germline CDR1 SGDLS, CDR2 YYNGEE. After removal of 0 bases from V and 6 bases from J, the junction contained 7 bases not matched to a gene. The CDR3 has 16 amino acids. CDR3 nucleotides: TGTGCCAGCAGCGTAGTCGGTAGCGGGGGGACCGATACGCAGTATTTT. The encoded protein is CASSVVGSGGTDTQYF.

The sample holds many counts of this clonotype. The chain combines TRBV3-1 with TRBJ2-2, with D perhaps matching TRBD1 (6 bases). The CDR3 has 15 amino acids. V was shortened by 6 bases and J by 0 bases, with 11 bases between the two germline ends. Germline loops: CDR1 LGHDT, CDR2 YNNKEL (reference sequence). In DNA form, the CDR3 reads TGTGCCAGCAGGCAGGGGATAGCGAACACCGGGGAGCTGTTTTTT. Protein product: CASRQGIANTGELFF.

The sample holds many counts of this clonotype. The chain recombines TRBV11-3 with TRBJ2-7; 10 positions match TRBD2. V gave up 3 bases and J gave up 4 bases; unmatched junction bases: 3. Germline V gives CDR1 SGHNT, CDR2 YENEEA. The CDR3 runs to 14 residues. CDR3 amino acids: CASSLASGGYEQYF. DNA of the CDR3: TGTGCCAGCAGCTTGGCTAGCGGGGGATACGAGCAGTACTTC.

This clonotype was detected ten times or more. This chain joins TRBV6-5 and TRBJ1-2; maybe TRBD1 (6 bases). This CDR3 region has 14 residues. Germline-derived CDR1 and CDR2 are MNHEY and SVGAGI. V was pared by 6 bases and J by 1 base, with 12 bases between. The CDR3 loop is CASRDGQRNYGYTF. The CDR3 DNA reads TGTGCCAGCAGAGACGGACAGCGTAACTATGGCTACACCTTC.

The table lists this clonotype with many counts. This chain links TRBV28 with TRBJ2-5; D gene uncertain. The germline V gene has CDR1 MDHEN and CDR2 SYDVKM. There are 17 residues in the CDR3. Deletions cut 1 base from V and 1 base from J, with 16 bases between. CDR3 sequence: CASSLFVPGVLQETQYF. CDR3 coding DNA: TGTGCCAGCAGTTTATTCGTGCCAGGAGTCCTCCAAGAGACCCAGTACTTC.

The V call is TRBV13, the J call TRBJ2-7, with 7 positions matching TRBD1. CDR1 and CDR2 from the germline V gene are PRHDT and FYEKMQ (reference sequence). V gave up 1 base and J gave up 3 bases; unmatched junction bases: 6. The CDR3 is 15 residues long. CDR3 residues: CASSLEGAKVYEQYF. Written as DNA, the CDR3 is TGTGCCAGCAGCTTAGAGGGGGCGAAAGTCTACGAGCAGTACTTC.

The chain carries TRBV12-3 or TRBV12-4 and TRBJ2-3; 7 bases match TRBD2. J lost 2 bases, V lost 7 bases, and 6 bases had no gene match. There are 14 residues in the CDR3. The DNA of the CDR3 is TGTGCCAGCACTTTGGGGGGGTACACAGATACGCAGTATTTT. Translating gives CASTLGGYTDTQYF.

This clonotype was counted a few times. V usage is TRBV6-1 and J usage is TRBJ1-5, with D perhaps TRBD1 (5 bases). Germline V lookup: CDR1 MNHNS, CDR2 SASEGT. Trimming took off 4 bases at V and 1 base at J, with 11 bases between the two ends. This CDR3 region has 15 residues. The CDR3 DNA is TGTGCCAGCAGTGGCGGACACTCGAGCAATCAGCCCCAGCATTTT. Its translation: CASSGGHSSNQPQHF.